This paragraph reports one TCR beta chain. What it recognizes is unknown. The CDR3 is 14 amino acids. In germline, CDR1 is KGHSH, CDR2 LQKENI. The data were obtained in a study of CXCR3-negative and CXCR3-positive naive CD8 T cells. Study-level findings and limits: Naive subsets expressed similar surface CD5; TRB CDR3 features served to infer TCR strength. Relative to CXCR3-negative naive cells, CXCR3-positive naive cells had more hydrophobic TRB CDR3s.

Libraries of TRB cDNA were made by 5' RACE and carried UMIs. Following a re-call of the 5' RACE reads, TCRdb has one entry per CDR3 protein and lacks DNA. The sample data list 75,000 to 100,000 distinct CDR3 sequences. The chain recombines TRBV18 with TRBJ1-1. This clonotype was sampled from a human donor in good health. Some clones in this sample may be carry-over from other donors' samples. The sample taken for sequencing was naive CXCR3+ CD8+ T cells from blood. The subset was: CD45RO-CCR7+CD27+CD95- naive CD8+ T cells expressing CXCR3 (TNR3+). The CDR3 sequence is CASSPGGRDTEAFF.